Listed here is a single T cell receptor (beta chain). Its antigen remains unknown. The sample originates from a study of vaccination and CD4 T cells after COVID-19. The CDR3 contains 18 residues. The junction had 15 bases not matched to a gene; V was cut back by 0 bases and J by 5 bases. Germline values: CDR1 SGHRS, CDR2 YFSETQ. The sample's treatment: roughly 11-day PBMC culture with coronavirus spike peptide pools or control peptides (ViraFEST assay). After expanding antigen-specific T cells with peptide pools, ViraFEST sequenced their TCRs. Oncomine TCR Beta short-read sequencing was applied to DNA from cultured CD4+ T cells. TCRdb processed the PCR reads anew with MiXCR; each CDR3 protein has one entry. Of about 27,000 distinct CDR3 sequences listed, 55% to 80% are singletons.

The rearrangement links TRBV5-1 to TRBJ2-5; TRBD2 matches at 8 bases. The sequencing here drew on CD4+ T cells from blood, cultured in vitro, taken after SARS-CoV-2 vaccination. This clonotype was sampled from a human donor who received a COVID-19 vaccine. The CDR3 DNA follows: TGCGCCAGCAGCTTGGGGTCGGGGGCTAGCGGGCGCCGGGAGACCCAGTACTTC. This gives the protein CASSLGSGASGRRETQYF.